The 29 T cell receptor beta chains below come from one sample, sequenced in a study of T cells in Graves' hyperthyroidism and ophthalmopathy. Regions amplified from RNA transcripts were the TCR beta CDR3 regions. The primer set for the first-round RT-PCR of the TCR CDR3 was HTBI. TCRdb ran MiXCR on the multiplex PCR reads and lists one entry per CDR3 protein. The data contain hundreds of thousands of distinct CDR3 sequences, approximately 15% of them singletons. Sequencing was performed on blood. These receptors all stem from a woman in her 40s with Graves' hyperthyroidism.

A few counts support this clonotype. This sequence joins TRBV5-1 and TRBJ2-7; 7 nucleotides match TRBD1. This CDR3 spans 14 amino acids. J gave up 5 bases and V 0 bases, and 5 bases lay outside the gene matches. Germline V gene data show CDR1 as SGHRS and CDR2 as YFSETQ. The CDR3 bases are TGCGCCAGCAGCTTGGACAGGGGAAACAACGAGCAGTACTTC. This sequence encodes CASSLDRGNNEQYF.

This clonotype was counted ten times or more. CDR3 coding DNA: TGTGCCAGCAGCTTAGGGGGACTAGCCTACGAGCAGTACTTC. Its translation: CASSLGGLAYEQYF. The rearrangement links TRBV7-8 to TRBJ2-7; TRBD2 aligns across 8 bases. J gave up 2 bases and V 1 base, and 1 base lay outside the gene matches. The CDR3 is made up of 14 amino acids. The V gene's germline CDR1 is SGHVS and CDR2 FQNEAQ.

The chain has TRBV2 and TRBJ2-5, with D unresolved. The CDR3 has 12 residues. Looked up from germline, CDR1 is SNHLY and CDR2 is FYNNEI. V was cut by 0 bases and J by 4 bases, with 3 bases left in between. CDR3 region: CASSEARETQYF. The CDR3 DNA reads TGTGCCAGCAGTGAAGCACGAGAGACCCAGTACTTC.

This clonotype has at least ten counts. The chain is built from TRBV20-1 and TRBJ2-1; 9 bases map to TRBD2. V lost 3 bases to trimming and J lost 4 bases; unmatched junction nucleotides: 7. CDR3 size: 15 residues. The germline CDR1 and CDR2 sequences are DFQATT and SNEGSKA (reference sequence). The DNA of the CDR3 is TGCAGTGCTAGCCCTTTCGCGGGGGGGTACAATGAGCAGTTCTTC. Translation: CSASPFAGGYNEQFF.

For this clonotype: An end of the junction does not agree with germline; a read error may underlie this. This chain connects TRBV29-1 to TRBJ1-2; 7 bases align to TRBD1. Germline CDR1 and CDR2: SQVTM and ANQGSEA. The CDR3 totals 11 residues. CDR3 region: CSVEDRDGYTF. CDR3 in DNA: TGCAGCGTGGAAGACAGGGATGGCTACACCTTC.

This clonotype was detected many times. The chain carries TRBV11-2 and TRBJ2-1; D remains ambiguous. This CDR3 has 14 amino acids. The V and J ends lost 5 bases and 7 bases respectively, with 15 bases between them. CDR1 and CDR2 (germline): SGHAT, FQNNGV. CDR3 nucleotides: TGTGCCAGCAGCCCCAACAGAGTACAAAATGAGCAGTTCTTC. As protein: CASSPNRVQNEQFF.

The V call is TRBV20-1, the J call TRBJ2-7; TRBD2 matches 9 bases. CDR3 length equals 16 residues. Germline V gene sequence: CDR1 DFQATT, CDR2 SNEGSKA (reference sequence). Trimming at V came to 3 bases and at J to 2 bases, leaving 11 bases not matched to a gene. CDR3 nucleotide sequence: TGCAGTGCTAGGGAAGCGGGAGGTCCAGGAACCTACGAGCAGTACTTC. Translated, it gives CSAREAGGPGTYEQYF.

The V and J genes are TRBV6-1 and TRBJ1-1; D uncertain. Trimming cost V 1 base and J 3 bases, with 15 bases left between them. The length of the CDR3 is 16 residues. The V gene's germline CDR1 is MNHNS and CDR2 SASEGT. The DNA for the CDR3 is TGTGCCAGCAGTGAAGTGGCAGGCAAAAAGGACACTGAAGCTTTCTTT. As protein: CASSEVAGKKDTEAFF.

The V call is TRBV29-1, the J call TRBJ1-2; tentative D call: TRBD1 (5 bases). V lost 7 bases and J 7 bases, leaving 22 bases between the germline ends. This CDR3 has 14 amino acids. In germline, CDR1 is SQVTM, CDR2 ANQGSEA. The chain's CDR3 is CSAGTSAGRSGYTF. CDR3 nucleotide sequence: TGCAGCGCCGGGACCTCTGCAGGAAGGAGTGGCTACACCTTC.

This clonotype has ten or more counts. The chain recombines TRBV7-9 with TRBJ1-6; 8 bases match TRBD1. The J segment lost 7 bases and the V segment lost 3 bases, leaving 2 bases of the junction unmatched. The CDR3 has 14 amino acids. CDR1 and CDR2 from the germline V gene are SEHNR and FQNEAQ (reference sequence). CDR3 loop: CASSFDRGNSPLHF. For the CDR3, the DNA is TGTGCCAGCAGCTTCGACAGGGGAAATTCACCCCTCCACTTT.

This clonotype was counted at least ten times. The chain joins TRBV27 to TRBJ2-3, with D perhaps being TRBD1 or TRBD2 (5 bases each). With 8 bases removed from V and 8 bases from J, the gap between germline ends came to 20 bases. The V gene's germline CDR1 is MNHEY and CDR2 SMNVEV (reference sequence). This CDR3 comprises 14 residues. The CDR3 region is CASGGTGLRGTQYF. The CDR3 nucleotides read TGTGCCAGCGGAGGCACAGGCCTCCGGGGTACGCAGTATTTT.

Concerning this clonotype: A much larger clone lies one base from this, so it may be a read error. The rearrangement links TRBV20-1 to TRBJ2-1; D possibly corresponds to TRBD2 (6 bases). The J call is doubtful: the DNA matches TRBJ2-7 better. The CDR3 length is 13 residues. CDR1 DFQATT and CDR2 SNEGSKA come from the germline V gene (reference sequence). CDR3 coding DNA: TGCAGTGCTGGGATTAGCGGCTACAATGAGCAGTACTTC. Translated: CSAGISGYNEQYF.

This clonotype came up many times. V is TRBV28 and J is TRBJ1-6; 8 bases line up with TRBD1. This CDR3 contains 17 residues. Per germline, CDR1 MDHEN and CDR2 SYDVKM. V shed 1 base, J shed 8 bases, and the junction held 10 bases outside the gene matches. The CDR3 protein is CASSLFTGGTLYSPLHF. The CDR3 DNA is TGTGCCAGCAGTTTATTCACAGGGGGAACCTTGTATTCACCCCTCCACTTT.

CDR3 in DNA: TGTGCCAGCAGCTACGGGACAGGGAAGGCCAATGAGCAGTTCTTC. Encoded protein: CASSYGTGKANEQFF. This rearrangement joins TRBV5-5 to TRBJ2-1, with 9 nucleotides matching TRBD1. This CDR3 is built from 15 residues. The germline CDR1 and CDR2 sequences are SGHKS and YYEKEE (reference sequence). V shed 3 bases, J shed 6 bases, and the junction held 7 bases outside the gene matches.

This clonotype was seen repeatedly, ten times or more. V gene TRBV2 combines with J gene TRBJ1-1, with D tentatively TRBD1 (6 bases). V lost 11 bases, J lost 0 bases, and 16 bases lay in between. The CDR3 has 14 residues. Germline V CDR1 and CDR2: SNHLY, FYNNEI. CDR3 nucleotides: TGTGCCTCCTCTCGGACAGCGATGAACACTGAAGCTTTCTTT. Translated, it gives CASSRTAMNTEAFF. The complete variable domain, with remaining parts taken from reference TRBV2 and TRBJ1-1, reads EPEVTQTPSHQVTQMGQEVILRCVPISNHLYFYWYRQILGQKVEFLVSFYNNEISEKSEIFDDQFSVERPDGSNFTLKIRSTKLEDSAMYFCASSRTAMNTEAFFGQGTRLTVV.

The V gene is TRBV27, the J gene TRBJ1-5, with TRBD1 matching 8 bases. Trimming at V came to 5 bases and at J to 2 bases, leaving 8 bases not matched to a gene. The CDR3 covers 16 residues. Germline V gene data show CDR1 as MNHEY and CDR2 as SMNVEV (reference sequence). CDR3 loop: CASSPATGAGNQPQHF. The CDR3 DNA reads as TGTGCCAGCAGTCCAGCGACAGGGGCTGGCAATCAGCCCCAGCATTTT.

The table lists this clonotype with many counts. V usage is TRBV5-1 and J usage is TRBJ2-1; 10 bases map to TRBD2. The length of the CDR3 is 16 residues. Germline V gives CDR1 SGHRS, CDR2 YFSETQ. The V and J ends lost 0 bases and 9 bases, in that order; junction bases with no gene match: 9. CDR3 nucleotide sequence: TGCGCCAGCAGCTTGGGCCCTAGCGGGAGCGCGAGTGAGCAGTTCTTC. Translating gives CASSLGPSGSASEQFF. Drawing the rest from reference TRBV5-1 and TRBJ2-1, the complete variable domain is KAGVTQTPRYLIKTRGQQVTLSCSPISGHRSVSWYQQTPGQGLQFLFEYFSETQRNKGNFPGRFSGRQFSNSRSEMNVSTLELGDSALYLCASSLGPSGSASEQFFGPGTRLTVL.

At least ten counts were recorded for this clonotype. The chain uses TRBV25-1 and TRBJ2-1; the match to TRBD2 covers 13 bases. CDR1 MGHDK and CDR2 SYGVNS come from the germline V gene. V lost 2 bases to trimming and J lost 7 bases; unmatched junction nucleotides: 5. This CDR3 region has 16 residues. The CDR3 region has the DNA TGTGCCAGCAGTGAAGGACTAGCGGGAGATGGGAATGAGCAGTTCTTC. Protein product: CASSEGLAGDGNEQFF.

There are a few counts of this clonotype. The gene calls are TRBV20-1 and TRBJ2-7, with 7 bases that match TRBD2. V shed 3 bases, J shed 6 bases, and the junction held 8 bases outside the gene matches. Per the germline V gene, CDR1 is DFQATT and CDR2 is SNEGSKA (reference sequence). This CDR3 has 13 amino acids. The CDR3 DNA reads TGCAGTGCTAGCGGACTAGTGAAGGCCGAGCAGTACTTC. It is translated as CSASGLVKAEQYF.

On this clonotype: Its ends do not fully match the called genes, so a read error is possible. The chain joins TRBV7-8 to TRBJ1-1, with a weak D call TRBD1 (6 bases). Per germline, CDR1 SGHVS and CDR2 FQNEAQ. CDR3 length: 14 amino acids. CDR3: CASSLGGGNAEAFF. For the CDR3, the DNA is TGTGCCAGCAGCCTAGGGGGGGGGAACGCTGAAGCTTTCTTT. Looking up the rest from reference TRBV7-8 and TRBJ1-1 gives the full variable domain: GAGVSQSPRYKVAKRGQDVALRCDPISGHVSLFWYQQALGQGPEFLTYFQNEAQLDKSGLPSDRFFAERPEGSVSTLKIQRTQQEDSAVYLCASSLGGGNAEAFFGQGTRLTVV.

This clonotype was seen many times. This chain links TRBV13 with TRBJ1-1, with D maybe TRBD1 (5 bases). Germline-derived CDR1 and CDR2 are PRHDT and FYEKMQ (reference sequence). This CDR3 contains 14 residues. V was trimmed by 4 bases and J by 0 bases, leaving 9 bases between them. As DNA, the CDR3 is TGTGCCAGCAGCTCACAGGATCTGAACACTGAAGCTTTCTTT. It yields the protein CASSSQDLNTEAFF.

This clonotype was recorded at least ten times. V gene TRBV14 combines with J gene TRBJ2-1; 7 bases map to TRBD2. This CDR3 is built from 14 residues. Germline loops: CDR1 SGHDN, CDR2 FVKESK. V gave up 4 bases and J gave up 9 bases; unmatched junction bases: 9. The CDR3 nucleotides read TGTGCCAGCAGCCTAGAGTTATCGGGAGGTGAGCAGTTCTTC. This sequence encodes CASSLELSGGEQFF. The full variable domain, with the rest looked up from reference TRBV14 and TRBJ2-1, is EAGVTQFPSHSVIEKGQTVTLRCDPISGHDNLYWYRRVMGKEIKFLLHFVKESKQDESGMPNNRFLAERTGGTYSTLKVQPAELEDSGVYFCASSLELSGGEQFFGPGTRLTVL.

This clonotype has ten or more counts. The rearrangement links TRBV9 to TRBJ2-7, with D possibly matching TRBD1 (6 bases). Deletions cut 4 bases from V and 3 bases from J, with 17 bases between. Germline V CDR1 and CDR2: SGDLS, YYNGEE. The CDR3 covers 15 residues. CDR3 region: CASSYTVGAHYEQYF. The CDR3 DNA follows: TGTGCCAGCAGCTATACCGTGGGGGCCCACTACGAGCAGTACTTC.

V gene TRBV5-4 combines with J gene TRBJ2-5; 11 bases are a match to TRBD1. The trim removed 1 base at V and 4 bases at J, leaving 3 bases unmatched. The CDR3 runs 15 residues. Germline loops: CDR1 SGHNT, CDR2 YYREEE (reference sequence). The CDR3 loop is CASSLPGQGAETQYF. The CDR3 nucleotides read TGTGCCAGCAGCTTGCCCGGACAGGGGGCAGAGACCCAGTACTTC.

In its sample, this clonotype was seen many times. The chain is built from TRBV12-3 or TRBV12-4 and TRBJ2-7, with D perhaps TRBD2 (5 bases). The CDR3 runs to 15 residues. Deletions cut 5 bases from V and 6 bases from J, with 20 bases between. In DNA, the CDR3 is TGTGCCAGCAGTCCTTCTTCGGACTCCCTCATCGAGCAGTACTTC. Residues: CASSPSSDSLIEQYF.

The chain employs TRBV2 and TRBJ2-5, with 7 bases identical to TRBD2. Trimming cost V 6 bases and J 2 bases; bases outside gene matches: 12. This CDR3 spans 16 amino acids. Germline CDR1 is SNHLY and CDR2 is FYNNEI. CDR3 bases: TGTGCCAGCAGCACCCCGGCTAGCGGAAGGCAAGAGACCCAGTACTTC. Translated: CASSTPASGRQETQYF. Using reference TRBV2 and TRBJ2-5 for the parts outside the CDR3, the full variable domain is EPEVTQTPSHQVTQMGQEVILRCVPISNHLYFYWYRQILGQKVEFLVSFYNNEISEKSEIFDDQFSVERPDGSNFTLKIRSTKLEDSAMYFCASSTPASGRQETQYFGPGTRLLVL.

This clonotype has a handful of counts. The chain has TRBV27 and TRBJ2-3; D may be TRBD1 or TRBD2 (5 bases each). CDR3 length: 15 amino acids. Germline V CDR1 and CDR2: MNHEY, SMNVEV (reference sequence). The V and J ends lost 5 bases and 1 base respectively, with 13 bases between them. CDR3 sequence: CASSPLWDGTDTQYF. CDR3 DNA sequence: TGTGCCAGCAGTCCCCTCTGGGACGGCACAGATACGCAGTATTTT.

This chain links TRBV5-8 with TRBJ1-1; D not certain. Trimming stripped 0 bases from V and 4 bases from J, with 10 bases between. CDR3 size: 14 residues. Germline V gene sequence: CDR1 SGHTS, CDR2 YDEGEE. CDR3 coding DNA: TGTGCCAGCAGCTTGGGGAGAAGGAGCACTGAAGCTTTCTTT. This translates into CASSLGRRSTEAFF.

Comment on this clonotype: One junction end does not reproduce the germline sequence, and a read error may be involved. This chain uses TRBV7-9 with TRBJ2-7; D possibly corresponds to TRBD1 (5 bases). CDR1 and CDR2 (germline): SEHNR, FQNEAQ (reference sequence). The CDR3 is made up of 15 amino acids. CDR3 residues: CASSLGQTDSYEQYF. For the CDR3, the DNA is TGCGCCAGCAGCCTGGGGCAAACTGACTCCTACGAGCAGTACTTC.